This T cell receptor (beta chain) comes out of a study of CD8+ T cells in alopecia areata. This sample's treatment: oral pan-JAK inhibitor, 5-10 mg twice daily. As the sequencing template, cDNA was produced by extracting RNA and reverse transcribing it. The data were produced by immunoSEQ multiplex PCR, yet TCRdb's version contains in-frame clones alone and is incomplete. The data show fewer than 250,000 clones, with more than 30% seen just once and under 0.55% held by the top ten. The starting material was CD4+ T cells sorted from blood, obtained around week 31, from a patient treated with tofacitinib. This clonotype was sampled from a human donor with alopecia areata.

CDR3 residues: CAAPDIHKTPQPQHF. CDR3 coding DNA: TGCGCCGCACCCGATATCCACAAGACCCCCCAGCCCCAGCATTTT. The chain is built from TRBV23-1 and TRBJ1-5; D is unresolved. TRBV23-1 has ORF status, its function being uncertain. The ends were cut back, 11 bases at V and 7 bases at J, with 24 bases in the middle. The CDR3 runs to 15 residues.